Each of the 10 T cell receptor beta chains below was sequenced from the same sample in a study of CD8 T cells in Susac syndrome. An amount of RNA that ranged from roughly 0.5 to 1 ug was reverse transcribed with random hexamers. In TCRdb, the immunoSEQ multiplex PCR reads were re-called with MiXCR into one record per CDR3 protein. The table shows about 200,000 distinct CDR3 sequences, with 90% to 95% occurring only once. Input material: CD4+ T cells from PBMCs. The receptors originated from a human donor with multiple sclerosis.

The genes are TRBV3-1 and TRBJ1-5; D is ambiguous. V lost 5 bases and J 0 bases, leaving 11 bases between the germline ends. The CDR3 consists of 15 residues. The germline gives CDR1 LGHDT, CDR2 YNNKEL (reference sequence). CDR3 sequence: CASSKTVDSNQPQHF. The CDR3, as DNA: TGTGCCAGCAGCAAAACAGTAGATAGCAATCAGCCCCAGCATTTT.

The V gene is TRBV30, the J gene TRBJ1-2; 7 nucleotides agree with TRBD1. V gave up 2 bases and J gave up 8 bases; unmatched junction bases: 11. There are 14 residues in the CDR3. Germline V gene data show CDR1 as GTSNPN and CDR2 as SVGIG (reference sequence). The CDR3 reads CAWSLGDRVSGYTF. The CDR3 DNA reads as TGTGCCTGGAGTTTGGGTGACAGGGTGAGCGGCTACACCTTC.

The chain combines TRBV2 with TRBJ2-2; 7 bases agree with TRBD2. The CDR3 length is 14 residues. Germline CDR1 is SNHLY and CDR2 is FYNNEI. V lost 5 bases and J lost 3; bases outside the gene matches: 3. The CDR3 loop reads CASSSGGDTGELFF. CDR3 in DNA: TGTGCCAGCAGTTCGGGGGGAGACACCGGGGAGCTGTTTTTT.

The chain combines TRBV7-2 with TRBJ2-7; 13 bases match TRBD2. V lost 1 base to trimming and J lost 2 bases; unmatched junction nucleotides: 2. CDR1 and CDR2 from the germline V gene are SGHTA and FQGNSA. CDR3 length: 16 residues. The CDR3 coding sequence is TGTGCCAGCAGCTTAGAAGGGACTAGCGGGGCCTACGAGCAGTACTTC. Amino acids: CASSLEGTSGAYEQYF.

This chain uses TRBV29-1 with TRBJ2-5; weak D call: TRBD1 (6 bases). CDR3 size: 13 residues. Trimming removed 6 bases at V and 1 base at J, with 12 bases between. Germline CDR1 is SQVTM and CDR2 is ANQGSEA. The CDR3 DNA follows: TGCAGCGTCCAGCCGGACAGCCAAGAGACCCAGTACTTC. Protein: CSVQPDSQETQYF.

This chain links TRBV30 with TRBJ2-6, with TRBD2 identical over 10 bases. Germline CDR1 is GTSNPN and CDR2 is SVGIG (reference sequence). V lost 7 bases, J lost 4 bases, and 10 bases stayed unmatched. The CDR3 runs 16 residues. In nucleotides, the CDR3 is TGTGCCTCGGGACTAGCGCCTTCGGGGGGGGCCAACGTCCTGACTTTC. It encodes CASGLAPSGGANVLTF.

The genes are TRBV29-1 and TRBJ2-3; D possibly corresponds to TRBD1 (5 bases). There are 12 residues in the CDR3. The V end lost 3 bases, the J end lost 5 bases, and 9 bases lay between the germline ends. From germline, CDR1 is SQVTM and CDR2 ANQGSEA. The CDR3 loop is CSVDRAGDTQYF. In DNA, the CDR3 is TGCAGCGTTGACAGGGCTGGAGATACGCAGTATTTT.

This chain joins TRBV30 and TRBJ1-2; the D is unclear. The germline V gene encodes CDR1 GTSNPN and CDR2 SVGIG (reference sequence). Trimming stripped 1 base from V and 3 bases from J, with 6 bases between. The CDR3 consists of 12 residues. CDR3 region: CAWSEQYYGYTF. CDR3 bases: TGTGCCTGGAGTGAACAGTACTATGGCTACACCTTC.

The V and J genes are TRBV20-1 and TRBJ2-1; a possible D gene is TRBD2 (7 bases). The CDR3 totals 15 residues. V lost 2 bases, J lost 8 bases, and 19 bases lay in between. Germline CDR1 is DFQATT and CDR2 is SNEGSKA (reference sequence). CDR3 amino acids: CSARSPRGAMYEQFF. The CDR3 bases are TGCAGTGCTAGATCCCCCCGGGGGGCCATGTATGAGCAGTTCTTC.

The chain employs TRBV13 and TRBJ1-3, with D perhaps TRBD1 (5 bases). The CDR3 is 14 amino acids. The V end was cut by 6 bases, the J end by 8 bases, with 17 bases between. The germline V gene encodes CDR1 PRHDT and CDR2 FYEKMQ (reference sequence). The DNA for the CDR3 is TGTGCCAGCAGGCCCGGGGCACTGAGGGACACCATATATTTT. This sequence encodes CASRPGALRDTIYF.